The next 5 T cell receptor beta chains were all read from a single sample in a study of T-cell reconstitution after alpha-beta-depleted transplantation in children. Researchers prepared the TCRbeta library using unique molecular identifiers, the study reports. TCRdb reprocessed the PCR reads via MiXCR and lists one record per CDR3 protein. The repertoire holds fewer than 750,000 distinct CDR3 sequences, 25% to 30% seen once, with about 35% in the top ten. The sequencing used PBMCs, collected before TCRalphabeta/CD19-depleted stem cell transplant. All receptors derive from a boy less than two years old with Wiskott-Aldrich syndrome, due to receive a stem cell transplant.

V gene TRBV20-1 combines with J gene TRBJ2-7, with D possibly TRBD1 on 5 matching bases. The V and J ends lost 1 base and 9 bases respectively, with 16 bases between them. Germline CDR1 reads DFQATT; CDR2 reads SNEGSKA (reference sequence). The CDR3 contains 13 residues. The CDR3 here is CSARVSYRSGQYF. The CDR3 nucleotides read TGCAGTGCTAGAGTCTCCTACAGGTCGGGGCAGTACTTC.

V is TRBV5-5 and J is TRBJ2-7; TRBD1 matches at 7 bases. J was trimmed by 2 bases and V by 0 bases; bases with no gene match: 5. The CDR3 runs to 15 residues. Looked up from germline, CDR1 is SGHKS and CDR2 is YYEKEE (reference sequence). The DNA for the CDR3 is TGTGCCAGCAGCTTGGGTCCGGGACAGACCTACGAGCAGTACTTC. This codes for CASSLGPGQTYEQYF.

This sequence joins TRBV18 and TRBJ1-1, with TRBD1 identical over 8 bases. The CDR3 length is 14 residues. The V gene end was trimmed by 6 bases and the J gene end by 4 bases; junction bases not matched to a gene: 7. Germline loops: CDR1 KGHSH, CDR2 LQKENI. Here the CDR3 reads CASSQVGQGTEAFF. Here the CDR3 DNA reads TGTGCCAGCTCGCAAGTTGGACAGGGCACTGAAGCTTTCTTT.

This clonotype was counted a few times. The gene calls are TRBV12-3 or TRBV12-4 and TRBJ2-7; D remains ambiguous. This CDR3 region has 15 residues. V was shortened by 2 bases and J by 5 bases, with 16 bases between the two germline ends. The CDR3 DNA reads TGTGCCAGCAGTTTACACCACTGGGTTTTCAACGAGCAGTACTTC. It encodes CASSLHHWVFNEQYF.

The chain recombines TRBV12-3 or TRBV12-4 with TRBJ1-4; 9 nucleotides agree with TRBD1. Losses at the gene ends were 2 bases for V and 5 bases for J; bases not matched to a gene: 3. The CDR3 loop spans 15 amino acids. The CDR3 sequence: CASSLTGTGNEKLFF. As DNA, the CDR3 is TGTGCCAGCAGTTTAACCGGGACAGGGAATGAAAAACTGTTTTTT.